This is a list of T cell receptor beta chains from one sample in a study of blood T cells in healthy people across ages. TCRdb recomputed calls from the 5' RACE reads with MiXCR, one row per CDR3 protein. Seen here are about 590,000 distinct CDR3 sequences, around 31% observed once, and the top ten hold approximately 15%. The sequenced sample was blood. Receptors originate from a woman older than 75 in good health. Each CDR3 is given with its conserved first and last residue. A D gene is named only where the DNA matches it firmly. Clone size appears in some rows only: once, few, many, or a class for an expanded clone.

CDR3nt	CDR3aa	v_gene	j_gene	abundance	d_gene
TGTGCCAGCACCATGACAGGGGTCAATCAGCCCCAGCATTTT	CASTMTGVNQPQHF	TRBV12-3/TRBV12-4	TRBJ1-5	few	TRBD1
TGTGCCACACGAACTCAGGCCTCCTACGAGCAGTACTTC	CATRTQASYEQYF	TRBV6-6	TRBJ2-7	many	.
TGTGCCAGCAGCGCGAGTGCCGGCTACACCTTC	CASSASAGYTF	TRBV9	TRBJ1-2	.	.
TGTGCCAGCAGTTTACTCCTAGCGGGCGGGGCCGCCTACAATGAGCAGTTCTTC	CASSLLLAGGAAYNEQFF	TRBV27	TRBJ2-1	.	TRBD2
TGTGCCAGCAGCATGGGACTAGCCAGTTCCTACGAGCAGTACTTC	CASSMGLASSYEQYF	TRBV7-2	TRBJ2-7	many	TRBD2
TGTGCCAGCAGTTTGAGGCGGACCTCTGGGGCCAACGTCCTGACTTTC	CASSLRRTSGANVLTF	TRBV27	TRBJ2-6	many	.
TGTGCCAGCAGCTACGAGACTAGCGGGAGAAATGAGCAGTTCTTC	CASSYETSGRNEQFF	TRBV7-9	TRBJ2-1	.	TRBD2
TGTGCCAGCAGCCAACGACAGGGATCCAAAAACATTCAGTACTTC	CASSQRQGSKNIQYF	TRBV21-1	TRBJ2-4	many	.
TGTGCCTGCCACCATCCGGGGACAGGGGACTATGGCTACACCTTC	CACHHPGTGDYGYTF	TRBV30	TRBJ1-2	.	TRBD1
TGTGCCAGCACCCTTCCCACGGGGAAAAGTGGAGATACGCAGTATTTT	CASTLPTGKSGDTQYF	TRBV11-2	TRBJ2-3	many	.
TGTGCCAGCAGCCGTTCCGAACAGGGGGCGCTGGGCGAGCAGTACTTC	CASSRSEQGALGEQYF	TRBV12-3/TRBV12-4	TRBJ2-7	many	TRBD1
TGTGCCAGCAGGCTTAACTATAGCTACACCTTC	CASRLNYSYTF	TRBV28	TRBJ1-2	.	.
TGCAGTGCCCGGGACAGGGTGGACGAGCAGTACTTC	CSARDRVDEQYF	TRBV20-1	TRBJ2-7	.	TRBD1
TGTAGTGCTGGAGCGACACATGAGCAGTTCTTC	CSAGATHEQFF	TRBV20-1	TRBJ2-1	.	.
TGTGCCAGCAGGGCTGACAGGATCCCCAATCAGCCCCAGCATTTT	CASRADRIPNQPQHF	TRBV7-2	TRBJ1-5	few	.
TGTGCCAGCGGCTCGGGACTAGCGGGGGTTCCCCACCGTGCTAGCACAGATACGCAGTATTTT	CASGSGLAGVPHRASTDTQYF	TRBV11-2	TRBJ2-3	.	TRBD2
TGTGCCAGCAACCCTAGGGCAGTGCGGGCAGATACGCAGTATTTT	CASNPRAVRADTQYF	TRBV12-3/TRBV12-4	TRBJ2-3	.	.
TGTGCCAGCAGCCTCGGCAGGGGGGTAACTTTCTTT	CASSLGRGVTFF	TRBV14	TRBJ1-1	few	TRBD1
TGTGCCAGCAGCTTAGCGGTGGGGGGCACAGATACGCAGTATTTT	CASSLAVGGTDTQYF	TRBV7-6	TRBJ2-3	many	.
TGTGCCAGCAGTTTGACAGGGGAGGGGACTGAAGCTTTCTTT	CASSLTGEGTEAFF	TRBV28	TRBJ1-1	many	TRBD1
TGCAGCGTTGAAGTGGGGGGAAATGCAGATACGCAGTATTTT	CSVEVGGNADTQYF	TRBV29-1	TRBJ2-3	once	.
TGTGCCAGCAGCTTCCCCCGTCAGCCCCATGCAGAGACCCAGTACTTC	CASSFPRQPHAETQYF	TRBV7-2	TRBJ2-5	many	.
TGCGCCAGCAGCTACGGTGTGGGGGTAAACACAGATACGCAGTATTTT	CASSYGVGVNTDTQYF	TRBV5-1	TRBJ2-3	many	.